A single sample is the source of the 8 T cell receptor beta chains below, sequenced in a study of shared T cell receptors in the human thymus. Measured with immunoSEQ multiplex PCR; TCRdb has only the in-frame clones, and not every one. This table has 540,000 or so clones, approximately 80% appearing once. These data also featured in a second study, about human thymus T cells.

The sequenced sample consisted of thymocytes. The source is a boy in the first two years of life with a congenital heart defect.

The rearrangement joins TRBV27 to TRBJ2-7, with D tentatively TRBD1 (6 bases). The germline V and J ends were trimmed by 4 bases and 3 bases, with 19 bases remaining between them. Germline V gives CDR1 MNHEY, CDR2 SMNVEV (reference sequence). This CDR3 has 16 amino acids. DNA of the CDR3: TGTGCCAGCAGTTGGGGGCGGAGACAGGCCTTCTACGAGCAGTACTTC. Encoded protein: CASSWGRRQAFYEQYF.

J is TRBJ2-1 and V is TRBV4-2; TRBD2 matches 8 bases. The CDR3 is 16 residues long. V shed 3 bases and J 3 bases; nucleotides not matched to a gene: 7. Germline CDR1 is LGHNA and CDR2 is YNFKEQ. The CDR3 region is CASSHRGGTVYNEQFF. CDR3 bases: TGTGCCAGCAGCCACCGGGGGGGGACCGTCTACAATGAGCAGTTCTTC.

This clone is a singleton in its sample. V is TRBV4-3 and J is TRBJ2-1, with 9 bases fitting TRBD2. Germline V lookup: CDR1 LGHNA, CDR2 YSLEER. The CDR3 consists of 16 residues. J was trimmed by 7 bases and V by 0 bases; bases with no gene match: 7. CDR3 in DNA: TGCGCCAGCAGCCAAGACGGACTAGCGCGGGAGAATGAGCAGTTCTTC. It encodes CASSQDGLARENEQFF.

V usage is TRBV6-6 and J usage is TRBJ1-6; 8 nucleotides line up with TRBD1. The trim removed 7 bases at V and 7 bases at J, leaving 9 bases unmatched. Germline CDR1 and CDR2: MNHNY and SVGAGI (reference sequence). The CDR3 loop spans 15 amino acids. The CDR3: CASTLGGQANSPLHF. CDR3 nucleotides: TGTGCCAGCACCCTAGGGGGACAGGCAAATTCACCCCTCCACTTT.

The sample holds one count of this clone. The chain links TRBV5-6 to TRBJ2-7; D is unresolved. Germline-derived CDR1 and CDR2 are SGHDT and YYEEEE. The CDR3 runs to 13 residues. Trimming took off 3 bases at V and 2 bases at J, with 9 bases between the two ends. The CDR3 coding sequence is TGTGCCAGCAGCTCCCGGGTCCCCTACGAGCAGTACTTC. Residues: CASSSRVPYEQYF.

This clone was seen a few times. The chain couples TRBV30 to TRBJ1-1; the D is unclear. The CDR3 has 15 residues. The V gene lost 0 bases and the J gene lost 6 bases, with 17 bases spanning the gap. The germline CDR1 and CDR2 sequences are GTSNPN and SVGIG (reference sequence). In DNA form, the CDR3 reads TGTGCCTGGAGTGTACCCCGACCGGGGAGCCCTGAAGCTTTCTTT. Its translation is CAWSVPRPGSPEAFF.

The chain employs TRBV5-6 and TRBJ2-1, with a weak D call TRBD2 (6 bases). Germline CDR1 is SGHDT and CDR2 is YYEEEE. The CDR3 covers 12 residues. With 4 bases removed from V and 10 bases from J, the gap between germline ends came to 12 bases. DNA of the CDR3: TGTGCCAGCAGCCTCGTGGAGGGGGAGCAGTTCTTC. Amino acids: CASSLVEGEQFF.

CDR3 sequence: CASSWMRRESEQYF. CDR3 DNA sequence: TGTGCCAGCAGTTGGATGCGCAGGGAATCCGAGCAGTACTTC. The V gene is TRBV5-5, the J gene TRBJ2-7; a weak D match, TRBD1 (5 bases). This CDR3 region has 14 residues. V was trimmed by 5 bases and J by 6 bases, leaving 18 bases between them. The germline gives CDR1 SGHKS, CDR2 YYEKEE (reference sequence). Filled out from reference TRBV5-5 and TRBJ2-7, the complete variable domain reads DAGVTQSPTHLIKTRGQQVTLRCSPISGHKSVSWYQQVLGQGPQFIFQYYEKEERGRGNFPDRFSARQFPNYSSELNVNALLLGDSALYLCASSWMRRESEQYFGPGTRLTVT.